This T cell receptor beta chain came from a study of cytomegalovirus exposure and HLA in healthy donors. Findings and caveats of the study: With DRB1 most and HLA-C fewest, TCR association rates differed between HLA loci in a later analysis. Later, an analysis found that common viral pathogens appeared to be linked with several of the most significant clusters.

The CDR3 loop spans 16 amino acids. The V and J ends lost 4 bases and 2 bases, in that order; junction bases with no gene match: 6. CDR1 and CDR2 from the germline V gene are SGHRS and YFSETQ. Of note for this clone: Its antigen is not known.

The study ran its PCR with 60 Vbeta and 13 Jbeta primers. Repertoires were generated with immunoSEQ multiplex PCR, while TCRdb's copy carries only in-frame clones and drops some. The sample holds 90,000 to 100,000 clones; over 60% are singletons and the top ten take about a sixth. Specimen: PBMCs. The receptor's source is a man between 60 and 70 years old in good health and CMV-seropositive. The J gene is TRBJ1-4, the V gene TRBV5-1; 9 bases agree with TRBD1. CDR3 residues: CASSLDRGSTNEKLFF. DNA for the CDR3: TGCGCCAGCAGCCTAGACAGGGGGTCGACTAATGAAAAACTGTTTTTT.